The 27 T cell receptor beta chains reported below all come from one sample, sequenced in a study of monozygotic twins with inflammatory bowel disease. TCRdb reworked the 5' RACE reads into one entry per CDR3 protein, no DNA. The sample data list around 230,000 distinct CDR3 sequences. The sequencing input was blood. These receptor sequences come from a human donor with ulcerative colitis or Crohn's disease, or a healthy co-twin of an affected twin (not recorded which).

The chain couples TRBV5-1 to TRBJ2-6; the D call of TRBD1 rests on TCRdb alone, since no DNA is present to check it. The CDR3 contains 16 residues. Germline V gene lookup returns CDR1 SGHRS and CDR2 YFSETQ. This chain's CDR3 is CASSFEGSAGANVLTF.

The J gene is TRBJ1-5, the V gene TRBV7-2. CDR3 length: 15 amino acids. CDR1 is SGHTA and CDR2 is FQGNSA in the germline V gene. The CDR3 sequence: CASSPYWANNQPQHF.

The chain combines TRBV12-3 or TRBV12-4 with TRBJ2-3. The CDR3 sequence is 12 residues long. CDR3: CASSLEGWAQYF.

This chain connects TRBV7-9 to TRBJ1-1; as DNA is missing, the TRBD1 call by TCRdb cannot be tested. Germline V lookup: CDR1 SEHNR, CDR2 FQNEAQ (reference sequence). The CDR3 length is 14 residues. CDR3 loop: CASRRVPGDTEAFF.

The chain's CDR3 is CASRRTSGGGPNTGELFF. This chain connects TRBV6-2 or TRBV6-3 to TRBJ2-2; TCRdb's D call, TRBD2, is unchecked because there is no DNA. The CDR3 contains 18 residues. Germline V gene data show CDR1 as MNHEY and CDR2 as SVGEGT.

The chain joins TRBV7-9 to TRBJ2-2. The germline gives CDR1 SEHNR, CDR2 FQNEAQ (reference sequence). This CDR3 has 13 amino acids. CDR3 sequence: CASSLFLSGELFF. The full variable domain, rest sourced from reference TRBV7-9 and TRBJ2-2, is DTGVSQNPRHKITKRGQNVTFRCDPISEHNRLYWYRQTLGQGPEFLTYFQNEAQLEKSRLLSDRFSAERPKGSFSTLEIQRTEQGDSAMYLCASSLFLSGELFFGEGSRLTVL.

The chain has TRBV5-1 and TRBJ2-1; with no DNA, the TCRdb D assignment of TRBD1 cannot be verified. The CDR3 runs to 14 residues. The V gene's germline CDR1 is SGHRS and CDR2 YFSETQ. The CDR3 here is CASSTGGVPNEQFF.

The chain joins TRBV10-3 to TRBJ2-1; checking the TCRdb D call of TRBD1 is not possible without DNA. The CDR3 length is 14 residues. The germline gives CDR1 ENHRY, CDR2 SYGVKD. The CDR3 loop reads CAITGGTAYNEQFF.

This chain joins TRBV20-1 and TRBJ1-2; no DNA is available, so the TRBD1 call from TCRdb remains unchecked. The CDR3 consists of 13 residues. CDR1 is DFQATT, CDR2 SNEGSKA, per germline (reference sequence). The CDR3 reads CSARADRNYGYTF.

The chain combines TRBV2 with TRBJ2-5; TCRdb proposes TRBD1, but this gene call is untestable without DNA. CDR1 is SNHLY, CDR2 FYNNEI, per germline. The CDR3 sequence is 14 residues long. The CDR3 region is CASSVALRGETQYF.

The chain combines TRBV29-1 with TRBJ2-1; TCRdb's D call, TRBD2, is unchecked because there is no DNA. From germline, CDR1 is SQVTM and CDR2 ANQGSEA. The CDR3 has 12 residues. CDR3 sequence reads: CRAGVPYNEQFF.

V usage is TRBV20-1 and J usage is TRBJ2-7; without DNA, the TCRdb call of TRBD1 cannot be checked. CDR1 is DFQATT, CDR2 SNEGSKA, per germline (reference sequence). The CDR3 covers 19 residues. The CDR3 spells CSAPAGWGQGVHLSYEQYF.

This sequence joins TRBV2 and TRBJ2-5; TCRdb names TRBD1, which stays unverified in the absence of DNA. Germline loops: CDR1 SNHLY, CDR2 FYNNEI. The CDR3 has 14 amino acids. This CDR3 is CASGGRGVWETQYF.

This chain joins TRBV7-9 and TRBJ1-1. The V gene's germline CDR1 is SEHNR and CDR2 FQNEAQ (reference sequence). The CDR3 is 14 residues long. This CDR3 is CASSLGMGIAEAFF.

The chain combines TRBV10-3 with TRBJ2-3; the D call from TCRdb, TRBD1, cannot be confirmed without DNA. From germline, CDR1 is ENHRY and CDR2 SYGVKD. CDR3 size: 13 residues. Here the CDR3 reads CAIRGPGTDTQYF.

The CDR3 sequence: CASSNCVAVEDTQYF. The chain employs TRBV21-1 and TRBJ2-3. TRBV21-1 is flagged as a pseudogene. CDR3 length: 15 residues.

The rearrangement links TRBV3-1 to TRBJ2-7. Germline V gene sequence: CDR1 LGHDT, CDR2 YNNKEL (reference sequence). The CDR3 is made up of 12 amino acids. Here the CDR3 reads CASSQDSYEQYF.

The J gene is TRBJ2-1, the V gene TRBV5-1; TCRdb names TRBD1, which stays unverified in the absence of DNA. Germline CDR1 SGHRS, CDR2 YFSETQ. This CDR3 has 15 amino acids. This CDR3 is CASSSGGSRLSEQFF.

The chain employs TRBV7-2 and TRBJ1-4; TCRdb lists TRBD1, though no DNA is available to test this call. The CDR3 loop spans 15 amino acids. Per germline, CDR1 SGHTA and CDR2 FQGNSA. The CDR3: CASTLSTATNEKLFF.

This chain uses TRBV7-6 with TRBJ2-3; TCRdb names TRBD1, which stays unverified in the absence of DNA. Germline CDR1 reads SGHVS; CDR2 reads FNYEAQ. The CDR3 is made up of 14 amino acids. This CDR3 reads CASSSGQGTDTQYF.

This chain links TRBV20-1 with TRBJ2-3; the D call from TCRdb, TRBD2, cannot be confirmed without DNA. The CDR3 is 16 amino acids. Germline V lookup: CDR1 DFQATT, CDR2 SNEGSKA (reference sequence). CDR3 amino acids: CSARSALAGDTDTQYF.

CDR3: CASSVEGARKNIQYF. V usage is TRBV2 and J usage is TRBJ2-4; TCRdb outputs TRBD1, but without DNA this stays unchecked. From germline, CDR1 is SNHLY and CDR2 FYNNEI. The CDR3 extends over 15 amino acids. Full variable domain (rest looked up from reference TRBV2 and TRBJ2-4): EPEVTQTPSHQVTQMGQEVILRCVPISNHLYFYWYRQILGQKVEFLVSFYNNEISEKSEIFDDQFSVERPDGSNFTLKIRSTKLEDSAMYFCASSVEGARKNIQYFGAGTRLSVL.

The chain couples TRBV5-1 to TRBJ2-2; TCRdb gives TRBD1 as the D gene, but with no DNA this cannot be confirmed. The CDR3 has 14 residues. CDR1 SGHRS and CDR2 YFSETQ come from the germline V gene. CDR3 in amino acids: CASSQGAYTGELFF.

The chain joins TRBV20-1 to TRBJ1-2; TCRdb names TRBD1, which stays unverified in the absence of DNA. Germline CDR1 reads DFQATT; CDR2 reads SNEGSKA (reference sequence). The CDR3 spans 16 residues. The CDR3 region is CSARDLGRPGGNGYTF.

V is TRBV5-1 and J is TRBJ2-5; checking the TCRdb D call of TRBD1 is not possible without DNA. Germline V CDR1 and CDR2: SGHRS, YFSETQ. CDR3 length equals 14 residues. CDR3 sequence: CASGTRDRGVGLYF.

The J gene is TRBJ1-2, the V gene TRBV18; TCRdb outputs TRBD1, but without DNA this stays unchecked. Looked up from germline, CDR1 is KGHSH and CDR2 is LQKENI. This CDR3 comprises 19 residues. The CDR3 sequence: CASSPIEGTGTLREYGYTF.

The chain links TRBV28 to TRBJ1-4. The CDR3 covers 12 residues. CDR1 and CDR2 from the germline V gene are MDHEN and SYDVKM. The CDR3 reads CASSWSWEKLFF.